The T cell receptor beta chain under discussion was sequenced for a study of beta chain features in type 1 diabetes. Study-wide context: Examination spanned around 100,000,000 sorted cells from all samples.

Every bit of the isolated RNA underwent reverse transcription, so sequencing read expressed TCRB transcripts. Profiled with immunoSEQ multiplex PCR; TCRdb holds only in-frame clones, not every one. The table lists about 650,000 clones, under 15% of them singletons. As for this clone: Its antigen is unknown.

Study-level results: A moderate, significant TCRB CDR3 shortening appeared in type 1 diabetes across four CD4+ subsets.

The CDR3 loop spans 15 amino acids. This TCR was recovered from a man aged 30 to 45 with type 1 diabetes. Sequenced input: naive CD4+ T cells from blood. The chain combines TRBV12-2 with TRBJ2-7. TRBV12-2 constitutes a pseudogene. DNA of the CDR3: TGTGCAAGTCGCTTAGATATGGCGCAGGAGTGCGAGCAGTACTTC. Its translation is CASRLDMAQECEQYF.